These T cell receptor beta chains were read from a single sample in a study of T cells in Graves' hyperthyroidism and ophthalmopathy. TCRdb called the multiplex PCR reads again in MiXCR, with one record for every CDR3 protein. The table shows nearly 600,000 distinct CDR3 sequences, with approximately 13% occurring only once. The material sequenced was blood. These receptors all come from a woman in her 30s with Graves' hyperthyroidism that later progressed to Graves' ophthalmopathy. Both conserved end residues are part of each CDR3. The order of the fields is D gene, clone size, V gene, J gene, CDR3 protein, CDR3 DNA. D genes are given only for firm matches. The size field is filled for only some rows; it gives once, few, many or a size class.

d_call: NA; clone_size: many; v_call: TRBV28; j_call: TRBJ2-2; cdr3_aa: CASKVTGKTGELFF; cdr3_nt: TGTGCCAGCAAAGTAACCGGGAAAACCGGGGAGCTGTTTTTT
d_call: NA; clone_size: NA; v_call: TRBV20-1; j_call: TRBJ2-2; cdr3_aa: CSATMQNTGELFF; cdr3_nt: TGCAGTGCTACTATGCAGAACACCGGGGAGCTGTTTTTT
d_call: NA; clone_size: NA; v_call: TRBV6-6; j_call: TRBJ2-3; cdr3_aa: CASSYSAGSSDTQYF; cdr3_nt: TGTGCCAGCAGTTACTCGGCCGGGAGCTCAGATACGCAGTATTTT
d_call: NA; clone_size: NA; v_call: TRBV6-5; j_call: TRBJ2-2; cdr3_aa: CASSYGFGGTGELFF; cdr3_nt: TGTGCCAGCAGTTACGGTTTTGGCGGCACCGGGGAGCTGTTTTTT
d_call: TRBD1; clone_size: many; v_call: TRBV28; j_call: TRBJ2-7; cdr3_aa: CASSSYRGSYEQYF; cdr3_nt: TGTGCCAGCAGTTCCTACAGGGGTTCCTACGAGCAGTACTTC
d_call: TRBD1; clone_size: many; v_call: TRBV27; j_call: TRBJ1-1; cdr3_aa: CASSYPGGTEAFF; cdr3_nt: TGTGCCAGCAGTTACCCAGGGGGCACTGAAGCTTTCTTT
d_call: NA; clone_size: many; v_call: TRBV10-2; j_call: TRBJ1-5; cdr3_aa: CASSESTSLSNQPQHF; cdr3_nt: TGCGCCAGCAGTGAGTCGACGTCCCTTAGCAATCAGCCCCAGCATTTT
d_call: NA; clone_size: many; v_call: TRBV11-2; j_call: TRBJ2-7; cdr3_aa: CASSLGEWTYEQYF; cdr3_nt: TGTGCCAGCAGCTTGGGGGAGTGGACCTACGAGCAGTACTTC
d_call: NA; clone_size: many; v_call: TRBV20-1; j_call: TRBJ1-1; cdr3_aa: CSARPRGAEVGTEAFF; cdr3_nt: TGCAGTGCTAGGCCGCGGGGGGCGGAGGTCGGAACTGAAGCTTTCTTT
d_call: NA; clone_size: NA; v_call: TRBV6-5; j_call: TRBJ1-1; cdr3_aa: CASSYSGQLNTEAFF; cdr3_nt: TGTGCCAGCAGTTACTCCGGACAGCTCAACACTGAAGCTTTCTTT
d_call: NA; clone_size: few; v_call: TRBV7-9; j_call: TRBJ2-7; cdr3_aa: CASSQPYSSGSYEQYF; cdr3_nt: TGTGCCAGCAGCCAACCCTACAGTTCAGGTTCCTACGAGCAGTACTTC
d_call: NA; clone_size: many; v_call: TRBV3-1; j_call: TRBJ1-1; cdr3_aa: CASGVDSLNTEAFF; cdr3_nt: TGTGCCAGCGGAGTGGACAGCTTGAACACTGAAGCTTTCTTT
d_call: NA; clone_size: many; v_call: TRBV20-1; j_call: TRBJ2-5; cdr3_aa: CSAPLRGETQYF; cdr3_nt: TGCAGTGCCCCACTGAGGGGAGAGACCCAGTACTTC
d_call: TRBD2; clone_size: many; v_call: TRBV3-1; j_call: TRBJ2-1; cdr3_aa: CASSPKAGTSGIGSYNEQFF; cdr3_nt: TGTGCCAGCAGCCCCAAGGCCGGGACTAGCGGTATTGGCTCCTACAATGAGCAGTTCTTC
d_call: NA; clone_size: many; v_call: TRBV12-3/TRBV12-4; j_call: TRBJ1-6; cdr3_aa: CASRNPHGGYNSPLHF; cdr3_nt: TGTGCCAGCAGGAACCCCCACGGGGGGTATAATTCACCCCTCCACTTT
d_call: NA; clone_size: many; v_call: TRBV7-7; j_call: TRBJ2-7; cdr3_aa: CASSIRQEGEQYF; cdr3_nt: TGTGCTAGCAGCATTAGACAGGAAGGGGAGCAGTACTTC
d_call: NA; clone_size: few; v_call: TRBV18; j_call: TRBJ1-2; cdr3_aa: CASSPSGTASYGYTF; cdr3_nt: TGTGCCAGCTCACCATCCGGGACCGCTAGTTATGGCTACACCTTC
d_call: TRBD1; clone_size: NA; v_call: TRBV6-2/TRBV6-3; j_call: TRBJ2-4; cdr3_aa: CASSPRTGDTLYIQYF; cdr3_nt: TGTGCCAGCAGTCCAAGAACAGGGGACACATTGTACATTCAGTACTTC
d_call: TRBD2; clone_size: many; v_call: TRBV2; j_call: TRBJ2-4; cdr3_aa: CASRGGSQNIQYF; cdr3_nt: TGTGCCAGCAGGGGGGGGAGCCAAAACATTCAGTACTTC
d_call: NA; clone_size: many; v_call: TRBV12-3/TRBV12-4; j_call: TRBJ2-5; cdr3_aa: CASSETEETQYF; cdr3_nt: TGTGCCAGCAGTGAGACTGAGGAGACCCAGTACTTC
d_call: NA; clone_size: NA; v_call: TRBV30; j_call: TRBJ2-1; cdr3_aa: CAAGGGGPSEQFF; cdr3_nt: TGTGCCGCCGGAGGGGGAGGGCCTAGTGAGCAGTTCTTC
d_call: TRBD1; clone_size: many; v_call: TRBV29-1; j_call: TRBJ2-7; cdr3_aa: CSVGYRTGAYEQYF; cdr3_nt: TGCAGCGTCGGTTATCGGACAGGGGCATACGAGCAGTACTTC
d_call: NA; clone_size: many; v_call: TRBV10-3; j_call: TRBJ1-3; cdr3_aa: CAISGQPRQAGNTIYF; cdr3_nt: TGTGCCATCAGTGGCCAGCCGAGACAGGCTGGAAACACCATATATTTT
d_call: NA; clone_size: many; v_call: TRBV24-1; j_call: TRBJ2-2; cdr3_aa: CATSDFSKGELFF; cdr3_nt: TGTGCCACCAGTGATTTTAGCAAAGGGGAGCTGTTTTTT
d_call: TRBD1; clone_size: many; v_call: TRBV5-1; j_call: TRBJ1-1; cdr3_aa: CASSLTGAGTNTEAFF; cdr3_nt: TGCGCCAGCAGCTTAACAGGGGCAGGCACGAACACTGAAGCTTTCTTT
d_call: NA; clone_size: many; v_call: TRBV20-1; j_call: TRBJ1-1; cdr3_aa: CSARDRGNPEAFF; cdr3_nt: TGCAGTGCTAGAGACAGGGGAAACCCTGAAGCTTTCTTT
d_call: NA; clone_size: NA; v_call: TRBV12-5; j_call: TRBJ2-2; cdr3_aa: CASGLRRGAGPGELFF; cdr3_nt: TGTGCTAGTGGTTTGCGCAGGGGGGCCGGGCCTGGGGAGCTGTTTTTT
d_call: NA; clone_size: NA; v_call: TRBV20-1; j_call: TRBJ1-2; cdr3_aa: CSARDARGNYGYTF; cdr3_nt: TGCAGTGCTAGAGATGCCCGGGGGAACTATGGCTACACCTTC
d_call: TRBD1; clone_size: many; v_call: TRBV5-1; j_call: TRBJ1-2; cdr3_aa: CASRRDRGDGYTF; cdr3_nt: TGCGCCAGCAGACGCGACAGGGGGGATGGCTACACCTTC
d_call: TRBD2; clone_size: many; v_call: TRBV10-3; j_call: TRBJ2-1; cdr3_aa: CAIGRAGGCNEQFF; cdr3_nt: TGTGCCATCGGAAGAGCGGGAGGGTGCAATGAGCAGTTCTTC
d_call: NA; clone_size: many; v_call: TRBV20-1; j_call: TRBJ2-3; cdr3_aa: CSARDSYTTDTQYF; cdr3_nt: TGCAGTGCTAGAGATTCATACACCACAGATACGCAGTATTTT
d_call: TRBD2; clone_size: NA; v_call: TRBV28; j_call: TRBJ2-2; cdr3_aa: CASGSTSANTGELFF; cdr3_nt: TGTGCCAGCGGATCGACTAGCGCGAACACCGGGGAGCTGTTTTTT
d_call: NA; clone_size: many; v_call: TRBV12-3/TRBV12-4; j_call: TRBJ1-1; cdr3_aa: CASAGQMNTEAFF; cdr3_nt: TGTGCCAGCGCCGGACAGATGAACACTGAAGCTTTCTTT
d_call: TRBD2; clone_size: many; v_call: TRBV18; j_call: TRBJ2-1; cdr3_aa: CASSPIRSGKTAEQFF; cdr3_nt: TGTGCCAGCTCACCAATTCGTAGCGGGAAGACGGCCGAGCAGTTCTTC